What follows describes a single T cell receptor (beta chain). The ends lost 5 bases at V and 1 base at J; junction bases unmatched: 7. The CDR3 is made up of 15 amino acids. CDR1 and CDR2 (germline): SGHTA, FQGTGA. These data are taken from a study of blood T cell repertoires in COVID-19. About the study: Acute-phase and convalescent COVID-19 samples originated in the United States, Italy and Spain. T cells, B-cell-depleted T cells, or PBMCs provided the cDNA or gDNA that served as material.

In the original processing: For nucleated cells, counts were estimated from reference gene primer amplification. TCRdb's table, derived via immunoSEQ multiplex PCR, lists solely in-frame clones and lacks some. V and J calls and clone size are as listed in that table; D and trimming were resolved from the DNA. The table has fewer than 200,000 clones, 84% seen once. The specimen was peripheral blood. This chain connects TRBV7-3 to TRBJ1-1; TRBD1 aligns across 7 bases. The sequence was obtained from a man between 40 and 49 years old who had recovered from COVID-19. The CDR3 is CASSPSTGRNTEAFF. In DNA, the CDR3 is TGTGCCAGCAGCCCCTCGACAGGGCGGAACACTGAAGCTTTCTTT.